Here is one T cell receptor beta chain with its context. Antigen specificity is unknown. The sample belongs to a study of T cell responses to AZD1222 COVID-19 vaccine. Overall study results and limits: Along spike, vaccine-associated CD4 TCRs were found throughout, with dominance at 160-218 and 743-854.

Germline assignment: CDR1 SGHNT and CDR2 YYREEE (reference sequence). The ends lost 4 bases at V and 0 bases at J; junction bases unmatched: 6. The CDR3 has 16 amino acids. The table came from immunoSEQ multiplex PCR; TCRdb's copy has only in-frame clones and leaves some out. The sample has about 54,000 clones; roughly 90% are singletons. This TCR was recovered from an adult who received the AZD1222 COVID-19 vaccine. This rearrangement joins TRBV5-4 to TRBJ1-3, with 8 nucleotides matching TRBD1. The sequencing used peripheral blood, collected 28 days after the second AZD1222 dose. In DNA, the CDR3 is TGTGCCAGCAGCCTCGACAGGGGACCCTCTGGAAACACCATATATTTT. It specifies CASSLDRGPSGNTIYF.